Shown below are 7 T cell receptor beta chains from a single sample sequenced in a study of OX40 agonist ivuxolimab in advanced cancers. Assay: immunoSEQ multiplex PCR; the TCRdb copy retains only in-frame clones and omits some. Among around 26,000 clones, 60% to 80% were seen once, and the ten largest hold about 25%. This specimen consisted of CD4+ or CD8+ T cells sorted from blood, obtained in a trial of the OX40 agonist ivuxolimab. The receptors here all came from an adult with an advanced solid tumor such as melanoma, head and neck, liver or kidney cancer.

The chain uses TRBV28 and TRBJ2-2; 10 bases align to TRBD1. Germline assignment: CDR1 MDHEN and CDR2 SYDVKM. The CDR3 spans 15 residues. Trimming removed 5 bases from V and 3 bases from J; junction bases left unmatched: 3. Here the CDR3 DNA reads TGTGCCAGCAGTACCGGGACAGGGGACACCGGGGAGCTGTTTTTT. Protein product: CASSTGTGDTGELFF. The full variable domain, its missing parts supplied by reference TRBV28 and TRBJ2-2, is DVKVTQSSRYLVKRTGEKVFLECVQDMDHENMFWYRQDPGLGLRLIYFSYDVKMKEKGDIPEGYSVSREKKERFSLILESASTNQTSMYLCASSTGTGDTGELFFGEGSRLTVL.

This clone was counted once. The chain recombines TRBV28 with TRBJ1-2; D perhaps matches TRBD1 (5 bases). This CDR3 is built from 11 residues. Looked up from germline, CDR1 is MDHEN and CDR2 is SYDVKM. The ends were cut back, 4 bases at V and 5 bases at J, with 5 bases in the middle. DNA of the CDR3: TGTGCCAGCAGTTGGGGGTATGGCTACACCTTC. Its protein product is CASSWGYGYTF.

The rearrangement links TRBV29-1 to TRBJ2-7; D unresolved. This CDR3 spans 11 amino acids. Trimming stripped 7 bases from V and 6 bases from J, with 13 bases between. Germline CDR1 SQVTM, CDR2 ANQGSEA. The chain's CDR3 is CSATSGFEQYF. CDR3 nucleotides: TGCAGCGCTACTTCCGGGTTCGAGCAGTACTTC.

The chain couples TRBV9 to TRBJ2-1; the match to TRBD1 covers 8 bases. J lost 7 bases, V lost 4 bases, and 4 bases had no gene match. The CDR3 length is 13 residues. From germline, CDR1 is SGDLS and CDR2 YYNGEE. CDR3 DNA sequence: TGTGCCAGCAGCAAGGACAGGGTAAATGAGCAGTTCTTC. Translating it yields CASSKDRVNEQFF.

V gene TRBV30 combines with J gene TRBJ2-2, with TRBD2 matching over 9 bases. This CDR3 region has 16 residues. Germline V gene lookup returns CDR1 GTSNPN and CDR2 SVGIG (reference sequence). V was pared by 1 base and J by 2 bases, with 5 bases of the junction left unmatched. CDR3: CAWSGGLAENTGELFF. CDR3 nucleotide sequence: TGTGCCTGGAGTGGGGGACTAGCAGAAAACACCGGGGAGCTGTTTTTT.

The chain combines TRBV15 with TRBJ1-1; D unresolved. CDR3 length: 14 amino acids. From germline, CDR1 is LNHNV and CDR2 YYDKDF (reference sequence). V was clipped by 1 base and J by 2 bases, with 8 bases between them. CDR3 protein: CATSRVEANTEAFF. Written as DNA, the CDR3 is TGTGCCACCAGCAGAGTTGAGGCCAACACTGAAGCTTTCTTT.

The V call is TRBV7-8, the J call TRBJ1-4, with 10 positions matching TRBD1. The germline CDR1 and CDR2 sequences are SGHVS and FQNEAQ. With V trimmed by 3 bases and J by 8 bases, 6 bases remained unmatched. The CDR3 has 15 residues. The CDR3 DNA is TGTGCCAGCAGCTTCGGGACAGGGGTGGGGGAAAAACTGTTTTTT. This sequence encodes CASSFGTGVGEKLFF.